Here is one T cell receptor (beta chain) with its context. Its antigen is as yet unknown. The data belong to a study of CD8 T cells in ankylosing spondylitis. Study-level results: With a CD8+ phenotype, disease-linked clones were relatively rare in peripheral blood. Seemingly characteristic of ankylosing spondylitis blood was a TCR beta motif consisting of roughly 8 highly homologous variants. The clones that were linked to disease were reported to be significantly enriched in matched synovial fluid samples from ankylosing spondylitis patients.

Library preparation for TCR beta used quantitative 5'-RACE with molecular barcodes. Using its own MiXCR run on the 5' RACE reads, TCRdb lists one record per CDR3 protein. Among 250,000 to 350,000 distinct CDR3 sequences listed, less than 25% were seen once. This CDR3 region has 10 residues. V shed 6 bases and J shed 3 bases, with 6 bases lying between them. CDR1 DFQATT and CDR2 SNEGSKA come from the germline V gene (reference sequence). This clonotype was sampled from a female donor with ankylosing spondylitis or in good health (not recorded which). Source material: blood, either unsorted or a sorted T cell fraction (not recorded which). The J gene is TRBJ2-7, the V gene TRBV20-1; D gene unclear. DNA for the CDR3: TGCAGTGCCGAGAACTACGAGCAGTACTTC. Its translation is CSAENYEQYF.